This T cell receptor beta chain was profiled in a study of shared clonotypes between healthy human individuals. Study results and caveats: For naive CD4 cells, roughly 5% of clonotypes were shared across a handful of donors.

The authors distributed each subset's genomic DNA evenly over several immunoSEQ plates. The data were produced by immunoSEQ multiplex PCR, yet TCRdb's version contains in-frame clones alone and is incomplete. The repertoire holds about 330,000 clones, with around 72% as singletons. A note on this clone: The target antigen is unknown.

Germline assignment: CDR1 MNHNS and CDR2 SASEGT. Between the trimmed V and J ends, which lost 2 bases and 3 bases, there was a span of 13 bases. CDR3 size: 15 residues. This TCR was recovered from a young man in good health. The chain carries TRBV6-1 and TRBJ1-2; D remains ambiguous. Sequencing was done on a sample of memory CD4+ T cells sorted from blood. Subset here: CD45RA-negative fraction. The CDR3 nucleotides read TGTGCCAGCAGTGAATTGAGGGTCTTTCACTATGGCTACACCTTC. Translating it yields CASSELRVFHYGYTF.